These 30 T cell receptor beta chains were all obtained from the same sample, sequenced in a study of a mutant IDH1 vaccine in newly diagnosed glioma. Stated time point: baseline, week 1 (first vaccination visit). The treatment denotes: pre-vaccination baseline after standard-of-care therapy. This table comes from immunoSEQ multiplex PCR, and its TCRdb copy is limited to in-frame clones, with some not included. The table records approximately 52,000 clones, over 65% of them present only once. Sequences were derived from PBMCs, sampled from a glioma patient treated with radiotherapy, temozolomide or both. Receptors were obtained from a woman aged 40 to 50 with glioma.

The sample holds one count of this clone. This chain joins TRBV10-1 and TRBJ1-1, with D possibly TRBD1 on 5 matching bases. Trimming removed 2 bases from V and 5 bases from J, with 15 bases in between. Germline V gives CDR1 WNHNN, CDR2 SYGVQD (reference sequence). This CDR3 has 15 amino acids. The CDR3 protein is CASSEEKGRGTEAFF. For the CDR3, the DNA is TGCGCCAGCAGTGAGGAGAAGGGGCGGGGTACTGAAGCTTTCTTT.

The chain carries TRBV18 and TRBJ1-6, with D tentatively TRBD1 (5 bases). This CDR3 comprises 14 residues. V was clipped by 2 bases and J by 10 bases, with 12 bases between them. Looked up from germline, CDR1 is KGHSH and CDR2 is LQKENI. The CDR3 loop is CASSPGGKESPLHF. CDR3 bases: TGTGCCAGCTCACCAGGGGGGAAGGAATCACCCCTCCACTTT. The full variable domain, rest sourced from reference TRBV18 and TRBJ1-6, is NAGVMQNPRHLVRRRGQEARLRCSPMKGHSHVYWYRQLPEEGLKFMVYLQKENIIDESGMPKERFSAEFPKEGPSILRIQQVVRGDSAAYFCASSPGGKESPLHFGNGTRLTVT.

The chain is built from TRBV2 and TRBJ1-2; D ambiguous. The CDR3 contains 12 residues. Trimming shortened V by 3 bases and J by 8 bases, and 10 bases separated the two germline ends. Per the germline V gene, CDR1 is SNHLY and CDR2 is FYNNEI. The CDR3 DNA is TGTGCCAGCAGTGATGTTCCAGGCGGCTACACCTTC. Translating gives CASSDVPGGYTF.

V gene TRBV4-3 combines with J gene TRBJ1-4; D gene uncertain. The V end lost 1 base, the J end lost 7 bases, and 13 bases lay between the germline ends. CDR1 and CDR2 from the germline V gene are LGHNA and YSLEER. This CDR3 has 15 residues. CDR3 bases: TGCGCCAGCAGCCAAGGATTGCAGGCTTCTGAAAAACTGTTTTTT. Its protein is CASSQGLQASEKLFF.

The genes are TRBV15 and TRBJ2-2; TRBD1 might be the D (6 bases). The V end lost 11 bases, the J end lost 2 bases, and 18 bases lay between the germline ends. The CDR3 has 15 residues. Germline assignment: CDR1 LNHNV and CDR2 YYDKDF (reference sequence). CDR3 nucleotide sequence: TGTGCCTCCCGCGCCGGGACACTTAACACCGGGGAGCTGTTTTTT. It encodes CASRAGTLNTGELFF.

The V call is TRBV7-9, the J call TRBJ1-5; D ambiguous. In germline, CDR1 is SEHNR, CDR2 FQNEAQ (reference sequence). V was shortened by 1 base and J by 5 bases, with 6 bases between the two germline ends. The CDR3 contains 13 residues. CDR3: CASSLGLDQPQHF. For the CDR3, the DNA is TGTGCCAGCAGCTTAGGGCTGGATCAGCCCCAGCATTTT. Drawing the rest from reference TRBV7-9 and TRBJ1-5, the complete variable domain is DTGVSQNPRHKITKRGQNVTFRCDPISEHNRLYWYRQTLGQGPEFLTYFQNEAQLEKSRLLSDRFSAERPKGSFSTLEIQRTEQGDSAMYLCASSLGLDQPQHFGDGTRLSIL.

A few counts support this clone. The gene calls are TRBV27 and TRBJ2-4; TRBD1 agrees at 7 bases. CDR1 is MNHEY and CDR2 is SMNVEV in the germline V gene (reference sequence). The CDR3 covers 16 residues. Losses at the gene ends were 4 bases for V and 1 base for J; bases not matched to a gene: 7. CDR3 protein: CASSSRQGYAKNIQYF. The DNA of the CDR3 is TGTGCCAGCAGTTCGAGACAGGGCTACGCCAAAAACATTCAGTACTTC.

This sequence joins TRBV11-2 and TRBJ2-3, with 11 bases that match TRBD1. Trimming cost V 5 bases and J 5 bases; bases outside gene matches: 12. Germline V gives CDR1 SGHAT, CDR2 FQNNGV. The CDR3 totals 17 residues. In DNA form, the CDR3 reads TGTGCCAGCAGCACACTACGAGGACAGGGGGCAGGAGATACGCAGTATTTT. Amino acid sequence: CASSTLRGQGAGDTQYF.

DNA of the CDR3: TGTGCCACCAGCTGGAAGGGGGATGGCTACACCTTC. This translates into CATSWKGDGYTF. The chain links TRBV19 to TRBJ1-2; a possible D gene is TRBD1 (6 bases). Trimming removed 10 bases at V and 6 bases at J, with 15 bases between. The CDR3 has 12 residues. Per the germline V gene, CDR1 is LNHDA and CDR2 is SQIVND (reference sequence).

J is TRBJ1-1 and V is TRBV5-5; a weak D match, TRBD1 (6 bases). Deletions cut 4 bases from V and 5 bases from J, with 21 bases between. The germline V gene encodes CDR1 SGHKS and CDR2 YYEKEE (reference sequence). The CDR3 is made up of 16 amino acids. CDR3 protein: CASSPTPGQGVTEAFF. The CDR3 bases are TGTGCCAGCAGCCCGACTCCGGGACAAGGGGTTACTGAAGCTTTCTTT.

This clone has a single count. The chain joins TRBV29-1 to TRBJ2-3, with a weak D call TRBD1 (6 bases). The CDR3 sequence is 16 residues long. Germline CDR1 reads SQVTM; CDR2 reads ANQGSEA. V lost 4 bases to trimming and J lost 2 bases, with 19 bases between them. The CDR3 region has the DNA TGCAGCGTTGGCCGAGACAGGAGAAAAAACACAGATACGCAGTATTTT. Translating gives CSVGRDRRKNTDTQYF.

The chain has TRBV6-6 and TRBJ1-2, with a tentative D call TRBD1 (6 bases). Germline V gene data show CDR1 as MNHNY and CDR2 as SVGAGI (reference sequence). This CDR3 comprises 16 residues. The V end was cut by 5 bases, the J end by 0 bases, with 16 bases between. The CDR3 spells CASSQGPDSSNYGYTF. CDR3 coding DNA: TGTGCCAGCAGTCAAGGACCGGACAGCTCTAACTATGGCTACACCTTC.

CDR3 in amino acids: CASNEMGLPGTEAFF. The CDR3 region has the DNA TGTGCCAGCAACGAAATGGGCCTCCCGGGGACTGAAGCTTTCTTT. The gene calls are TRBV9 and TRBJ1-1; D remains ambiguous. The CDR3 sequence is 15 residues long. CDR1 and CDR2 (germline): SGDLS, YYNGEE. The germline V and J ends were trimmed by 6 bases and 5 bases, with 20 bases remaining between them.

V gene TRBV7-9 combines with J gene TRBJ2-7, with TRBD2 matching over 14 bases. The CDR3 loop spans 15 amino acids. Germline V lookup: CDR1 SEHNR, CDR2 FQNEAQ (reference sequence). J was trimmed by 5 bases and V by 5 bases; bases with no gene match: 5. DNA of the CDR3: TGTGCCAGCAGCATGACTAGCGGGGGGGGACACGAGCAGTACTTC. Translating gives CASSMTSGGGHEQYF.

This clone has a handful of counts. The CDR3 spells CASSYGGASGNTIYF. CDR3 sequence (DNA): TGCGCCAGCAGCTACGGCGGGGCCTCTGGAAACACCATATATTTT. The rearrangement links TRBV5-1 to TRBJ1-3; D might be TRBD1 (5 bases). V dropped 3 bases and J dropped 0 bases, with 10 bases sitting between them. This CDR3 spans 15 amino acids. Germline V gives CDR1 SGHRS, CDR2 YFSETQ.

In DNA form, the CDR3 reads TGCGCCAGCAGCTTGCTCGGGACGGCTGGAAACACCATATATTTT. It encodes CASSLLGTAGNTIYF. The rearrangement joins TRBV5-1 to TRBJ1-3, with D possibly being TRBD1 (5 bases). Germline CDR1 is SGHRS and CDR2 is YFSETQ. The length of the CDR3 is 15 residues. V gave up 1 base and J gave up 2 bases, with 10 bases separating them.

The chain has TRBV25-1 and TRBJ2-3; tentatively, D is TRBD1 (6 bases). V was cut by 1 base and J by 0 bases, with 14 bases left in between. CDR1 is MGHDK and CDR2 is SYGVNS in the germline V gene. The CDR3 loop spans 17 amino acids. As DNA, the CDR3 is TGTGCCAGCAGTGAATTAGGTGGGGGCACTAGCACAGATACGCAGTATTTT. It specifies CASSELGGGTSTDTQYF.

The chain couples TRBV6-1 to TRBJ1-4, with a possible D match to TRBD1 (5 bases). Germline V gene lookup returns CDR1 MNHNS and CDR2 SASEGT. The CDR3 sequence is 14 residues long. V was shortened by 3 bases and J by 8 bases, with 13 bases between the two germline ends. In nucleotides, the CDR3 is TGTGCCAGCAGTGACGGGGGAGGAGGCGAAAAACTGTTTTTT. It translates to CASSDGGGGEKLFF.

This clone came up a few times. The V call is TRBV6-5, the J call TRBJ1-3, with a possible D match to TRBD1 (5 bases). Germline CDR1 and CDR2: MNHEY and SVGAGI. Trimming pared 9 bases from V and 0 bases from J, leaving 15 bases between. The CDR3 runs to 15 residues. CDR3 sequence reads: CASGGDGGSGNTIYF. The CDR3 DNA is TGTGCCAGTGGGGGGGACGGGGGCTCTGGAAACACCATATATTTT.

This clone was detected a few times. J is TRBJ2-7 and V is TRBV6-5, with D uncertain. V lost 2 bases to trimming and J lost 6 bases, with 20 bases between them. This CDR3 region has 16 residues. Germline loops: CDR1 MNHEY, CDR2 SVGAGI. The CDR3 DNA sequence: TGTGCCAGCAGTTACCAACACGTATCGGCGCGCGGCGAGCAGTACTTC. Residues: CASSYQHVSARGEQYF.

Written as DNA, the CDR3 is TGTGCCAGCAGTGACTCGATACGGCCGGGCACCGGGGAGCTGTTTTTT. It codes for CASSDSIRPGTGELFF. The chain recombines TRBV6-4 with TRBJ2-2, with D unresolved. The V gene's germline CDR1 is MRHNA and CDR2 SNTAGT. Trimming took off 0 bases at V and 4 bases at J, with 12 bases between the two ends. The CDR3 extends over 16 amino acids.

The genes are TRBV5-1 and TRBJ1-5; D unclear. Germline values: CDR1 SGHRS, CDR2 YFSETQ. CDR3 size: 15 residues. The V gene lost 5 bases and the J gene lost 0 bases, with 12 bases spanning the gap. The CDR3 bases are TGCGCCAGCAGGTGGGAAAGTGATAGCAATCAGCCCCAGCATTTT. Protein sequence: CASRWESDSNQPQHF. The entire variable domain, with the rest obtained from reference TRBV5-1 and TRBJ1-5, is as follows: KAGVTQTPRYLIKTRGQQVTLSCSPISGHRSVSWYQQTPGQGLQFLFEYFSETQRNKGNFPGRFSGRQFSNSRSEMNVSTLELGDSALYLCASRWESDSNQPQHFGDGTRLSIL.

The V call is TRBV27, the J call TRBJ1-5; D is perhaps TRBD1 (6 bases). CDR1 is MNHEY and CDR2 is SMNVEV in the germline V gene (reference sequence). V was shortened by 2 bases and J by 5 bases, with 7 bases between the two germline ends. There are 13 residues in the CDR3. The CDR3 loop reads CASSLEGDQPQHF. DNA of the CDR3: TGTGCCAGCAGTTTAGAGGGGGATCAGCCCCAGCATTTT.

The chain is built from TRBV5-1 and TRBJ1-4; D not resolved. This CDR3 is 14 amino acids long. The V end was cut by 0 bases, the J end by 7 bases, with 10 bases between. Germline V gene lookup returns CDR1 SGHRS and CDR2 YFSETQ. CDR3 protein: CASSLGPEGEKLFF. The CDR3 region has the DNA TGCGCCAGCAGCTTGGGACCAGAGGGTGAAAAACTGTTTTTT.

The V and J genes are TRBV5-4 and TRBJ1-3; D remains unclear. The CDR3 is 14 amino acids. Trimming removed 2 bases at V and 0 bases at J, with 6 bases between. CDR1 is SGHNT, CDR2 YYREEE, per germline (reference sequence). Written as DNA, the CDR3 is TGTGCCAGCAGCTTAGGGAGCTCTGGAAACACCATATATTTT. Residues: CASSLGSSGNTIYF.

This chain joins TRBV7-8 and TRBJ1-5; TRBD1 might be the D (5 bases). Germline V gene data show CDR1 as SGHVS and CDR2 as FQNEAQ. The ends were cut back, 5 bases at V and 3 bases at J, with 14 bases in the middle. This CDR3 is built from 15 residues. As DNA, the CDR3 is TGTGCCAGCAGCACGAATTTGGACATCAATCAGCCCCAGCATTTT. Protein: CASSTNLDINQPQHF.

This CDR3 reads CASSLGAGSYNSPLHF. The CDR3 nucleotides read TGTGCCAGCAGCTTAGGCGCGGGCTCCTATAATTCACCCCTCCACTTT. The chain has TRBV7-8 and TRBJ1-6, with D hard to call. This CDR3 is 16 amino acids long. Trimming stripped 1 base from V and 0 bases from J, with 7 bases between. Germline V gives CDR1 SGHVS, CDR2 FQNEAQ.

CDR3 in amino acids: CASSLWTPNEQFF. The CDR3 coding sequence is TGTGCCAGCAGCTTATGGACCCCAAATGAGCAGTTCTTC. The chain joins TRBV13 to TRBJ2-1; no definite D call. The CDR3 is 13 amino acids. Looked up from germline, CDR1 is PRHDT and CDR2 is FYEKMQ (reference sequence). Trimming left V 2 bases short and J 7 bases short, with 9 bases between.

V usage is TRBV27 and J usage is TRBJ1-1; D unclear. Trimming took 8 bases from V and 0 from J, leaving 10 bases between them. The CDR3 consists of 13 residues. Germline V lookup: CDR1 MNHEY, CDR2 SMNVEV (reference sequence). CDR3 in amino acids: CASQLNLNTEAFF. CDR3 sequence (DNA): TGTGCCAGCCAGTTGAATCTGAACACTGAAGCTTTCTTT.

CDR3 sequence reads: CASSPQGWRTAQHF. CDR3 nucleotides: TGTGCCAGCAGTCCTCAGGGATGGAGGACAGCCCAGCATTTT. The chain employs TRBV2 and TRBJ1-5; tentatively, D is TRBD1 (6 bases). This CDR3 comprises 14 residues. The V end lost 5 bases, the J end lost 11 bases, and 19 bases lay between the germline ends. The germline V gene has CDR1 SNHLY and CDR2 FYNNEI.